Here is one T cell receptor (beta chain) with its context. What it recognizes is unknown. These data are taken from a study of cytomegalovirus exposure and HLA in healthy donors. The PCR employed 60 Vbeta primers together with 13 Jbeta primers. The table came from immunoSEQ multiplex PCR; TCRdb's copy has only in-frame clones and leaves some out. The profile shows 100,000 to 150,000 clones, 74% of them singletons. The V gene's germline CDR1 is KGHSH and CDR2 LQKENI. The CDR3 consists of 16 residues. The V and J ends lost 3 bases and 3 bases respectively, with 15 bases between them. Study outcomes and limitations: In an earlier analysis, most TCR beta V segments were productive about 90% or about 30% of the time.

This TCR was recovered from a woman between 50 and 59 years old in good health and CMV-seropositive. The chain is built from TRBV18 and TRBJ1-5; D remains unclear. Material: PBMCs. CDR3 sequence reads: CASSPPGEGHNQPQHF. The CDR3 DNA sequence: TGTGCCAGCTCACCGCCCGGAGAAGGCCACAATCAGCCCCAGCATTTT.